This TCR beta chain was captured in a study of cytomegalovirus exposure and HLA in healthy donors. Overall study context: A prior study identified approximately 110 million unique TCR beta sequences from about 180 million T cells.

As concerns this clone: Its target is not known.

Overall study findings and caveats: Most TCR beta V segments were productive about 87% or about 30% of the time in an earlier analysis. Follow-up analysis seemed to connect common viral pathogens with several of the most significant clusters identified.

Primers: 60 Vbeta forward and 13 Jbeta reverse. Per the original data handling: Around 11 million shared chains were among approximately 87 million unique TCR beta chains counted in a later analysis. Repertoires were generated with immunoSEQ multiplex PCR, while TCRdb's copy carries only in-frame clones and drops some. V, J and clone size derive from that table, while D and trimming were established from the DNA sequence. The data hold 180,000 or so clones, with over 75% observed a single time. The CDR3 extends over 18 amino acids. The ends were cut back, 0 bases at V and 3 bases at J, with 15 bases in the middle. Germline V gene data show CDR1 as MGHRA and CDR2 as YSYEKL.

Sequenced input: PBMCs. The chain uses TRBV4-1 and TRBJ1-6; possible D gene TRBD1, 6 bases. The clonotype was recovered from a man over 45 in good health and CMV-seropositive. The CDR3 loop is CASSQDRADSFYNSPLHF. The CDR3 DNA reads as TGCGCCAGCAGCCAAGATCGAGCGGACAGTTTCTATAATTCACCCCTCCACTTT.